This TCR beta chain was recovered during a study of blood T cell repertoires in COVID-19. In the original analysis: By means of reference gene primer amplification, nucleated cell counts were estimated. Assay used: immunoSEQ multiplex PCR; TCRdb lists only in-frame clones, some missing. The V and J calls and clone size were taken over from that table, and D and trimming were inferred from the DNA. This table has about 270,000 clones, more than 80% appearing once. The CDR3 has 15 residues. Trimming pared 9 bases from V and 6 bases from J, leaving 20 bases between. The germline V gene encodes CDR1 MNHEY and CDR2 SVGAGI. Everyone who took part was roughly 18 to 89 years old, and they came from 20 to 25 US areas.

Sequencing was performed on PBMCs or T cells enriched from blood (not recorded which). The source of this sequence is a woman between 18 and 29 years old who had recovered from COVID-19. The chain carries TRBV6-5 and TRBJ2-2; maybe TRBD1 (5 bases). As DNA, the CDR3 is TGTGCCAGGTCTCAGGGTAGGGGAAACTCCGGGGAGCTGTTTTTT. It codes for CARSQGRGNSGELFF.